Following are 29 T cell receptor beta chains from one sample sequenced in a study of regulatory T cells in long-lasting Graves disease. Time point reported: persistent/refractory GD, antithyroid drugs over 5 years with positive TRAb. PBMC RNA was the source of the TCR library. HTBI primers from iRepertoire and Arm-PCR of CDR3 regions yielded the TCR beta libraries. TCRdb reprocessed the multiplex PCR reads via MiXCR and lists one record per CDR3 protein. The sample lists a few hundred thousand distinct CDR3 sequences; around 20% were seen once. Source: peripheral blood mononuclear cells (PBMCs), taken when the disease was refractory, from a patient treated with antithyroid drugs. The origin of the receptors is a female donor with Graves disease.

DNA of the CDR3: TGCGCCAGCAGCCAAGATCGGGGACTAGCGGCCTACGAGCAGTACTTC. As protein: CASSQDRGLAAYEQYF. The rearrangement joins TRBV4-3 to TRBJ2-7, with 11 bases aligning to TRBD2. V shed 0 bases and J 2 bases; nucleotides not matched to a gene: 3. CDR3 size: 16 residues. Germline lookup yields CDR1 LGHNA and CDR2 YSLEER.

This chain joins TRBV20-1 and TRBJ2-7; TRBD1 matches at 10 bases. The V and J ends lost 5 bases and 4 bases, in that order; junction bases with no gene match: 2. The length of the CDR3 is 12 residues. Germline CDR1 is DFQATT and CDR2 is SNEGSKA (reference sequence). CDR3 nucleotides: TGCAGTGCTGGGGGACAGGGGTACGAGCAGTACTTC. Protein sequence: CSAGGQGYEQYF.

The V call is TRBV27, the J call TRBJ1-1, with a possible D match to TRBD1 (5 bases). Trimming cost V 5 bases and J 1 base, with 11 bases left between them. Per the germline V gene, CDR1 is MNHEY and CDR2 is SMNVEV (reference sequence). The CDR3 runs to 14 residues. The CDR3 region is CASSDQGPNTEAFF. The CDR3 coding sequence is TGTGCCAGCAGTGACCAGGGTCCGAACACTGAAGCTTTCTTT.

This clonotype was seen a few times. The chain uses TRBV6-2 or TRBV6-3 and TRBJ1-5; D may be TRBD1 (5 bases). The CDR3 covers 15 residues. With 2 bases removed from V and 4 bases from J, the gap between germline ends came to 12 bases. Germline lookup yields CDR1 MNHEY and CDR2 SVGEGT. CDR3 sequence: CASSYLDMRNQPQHF. The CDR3 DNA reads as TGTGCCAGCAGTTACCTGGACATGCGAAATCAGCCCCAGCATTTT.

The sample holds many counts of this clonotype. The chain is built from TRBV7-2 and TRBJ2-5, with D unclear. Trimming shortened V by 6 bases and J by 5 bases, and 13 bases separated the two germline ends. CDR3 length equals 13 residues. Looked up from germline, CDR1 is SGHTA and CDR2 is FQGNSA. The CDR3 protein is CASRPGWSETQYF. CDR3 nucleotides: TGTGCCAGCAGACCAGGATGGTCGGAGACCCAGTACTTC.

This clonotype has a handful of counts. This chain connects TRBV6-5 to TRBJ1-5; 7 positions agree with TRBD1. The length of the CDR3 is 13 residues. The V gene's germline CDR1 is MNHEY and CDR2 SVGAGI. Trimming cost V 2 bases and J 5 bases; bases outside gene matches: 0. Here the CDR3 reads CASSYRGHQPQHF. CDR3 bases: TGTGCCAGCAGTTACAGGGGGCATCAGCCCCAGCATTTT.

This clonotype was detected many times. CDR3 loop: CASSLDLGVAGGETQYF. The CDR3 nucleotides are TGTGCCAGCAGCTTAGATTTGGGGGTAGCGGGAGGTGAGACCCAGTACTTC. This chain links TRBV11-2 with TRBJ2-5; 10 bases are shared with TRBD2. The germline V gene has CDR1 SGHAT and CDR2 FQNNGV. The CDR3 has 17 amino acids. The ends lost 0 bases at V and 5 bases at J; junction bases unmatched: 9.

The chain uses TRBV3-1 and TRBJ1-1; no firm D call. Germline assignment: CDR1 LGHDT and CDR2 YNNKEL (reference sequence). CDR3 size: 13 residues. V lost 1 base, J lost 6 bases, and 9 bases lay in between. Here the CDR3 reads CASSQGPEAEAFF. The CDR3 region has the DNA TGTGCCAGCAGCCAAGGTCCAGAGGCTGAAGCTTTCTTT.

There are many counts of this clonotype. The CDR3 DNA reads as TGTGCCAGCAGCTTAGACTCACAGAGGGGGAAGACCCAGTACTTC. This codes for CASSLDSQRGKTQYF. The gene calls are TRBV7-2 and TRBJ2-5, with a weak D call TRBD1 (6 bases). V lost 1 base and J lost 6, with 15 bases in between. This CDR3 region has 15 residues. Germline assignment: CDR1 SGHTA and CDR2 FQGNSA.

The CDR3 region is CASSLRWDRGEYGYTF. The CDR3 nucleotides read TGTGCCAGCAGCTTAAGGTGGGACAGGGGAGAGTATGGCTACACCTTC. The genes are TRBV7-9 and TRBJ1-2, with 10 bases identical to TRBD1. Germline assignment: CDR1 SEHNR and CDR2 FQNEAQ (reference sequence). This CDR3 is built from 16 residues. V gave up 2 bases and J gave up 5 bases; unmatched junction bases: 8. Full variable domain (outside the CDR3, taken from reference TRBV7-9 and TRBJ1-2): DTGVSQNPRHKITKRGQNVTFRCDPISEHNRLYWYRQTLGQGPEFLTYFQNEAQLEKSRLLSDRFSAERPKGSFSTLEIQRTEQGDSAMYLCASSLRWDRGEYGYTFGSGTRLTVV.

The rearrangement uses TRBV9 and TRBJ2-7, with D perhaps matching TRBD1 or TRBD2 (5 bases each). The V end lost 4 bases, the J end lost 2 bases, and 13 bases lay between the germline ends. Germline assignment: CDR1 SGDLS and CDR2 YYNGEE. The CDR3 has 14 residues. The CDR3 DNA is TGTGCCAGCAGCTCGGCCGGGACCCCCTACGAGCAGTACTTC. Protein product: CASSSAGTPYEQYF.

This chain uses TRBV6-5 with TRBJ2-7, with D perhaps matching TRBD1 (5 bases). CDR1 is MNHEY and CDR2 is SVGAGI in the germline V gene. V lost 6 bases, J lost 3 bases, and 12 bases lay in between. The CDR3 totals 13 residues. The DNA for the CDR3 is TGTGCCAGCAGCTACGGACATGTCTACGAGCAGTACTTC. Amino acid sequence: CASSYGHVYEQYF.

The chain is built from TRBV12-3 or TRBV12-4 and TRBJ2-2, with TRBD2 as a possible D gene (6 bases). The CDR3 runs 14 residues. Deletions cut 4 bases from V and 7 bases from J, with 13 bases between. In DNA, the CDR3 is TGTGCCAGCAGTTCCGGGACTTATGACGGGGAGCTGTTTTTT. This sequence encodes CASSSGTYDGELFF.

This clonotype showed up many times. This chain joins TRBV28 and TRBJ2-7, with no clear D. CDR1 is MDHEN and CDR2 is SYDVKM in the germline V gene. CDR3 length: 17 residues. V lost 1 base to trimming and J lost 5 bases, with 21 bases between them. CDR3 DNA: TGTGCCAGCAGTTTATCGGCGTCAGGAATGCCTCCCCACGAGCAGTACTTC. Its translation: CASSLSASGMPPHEQYF. The whole variable domain, remainder taken from reference TRBV28 and TRBJ2-7, is DVKVTQSSRYLVKRTGEKVFLECVQDMDHENMFWYRQDPGLGLRLIYFSYDVKMKEKGDIPEGYSVSREKKERFSLILESASTNQTSMYLCASSLSASGMPPHEQYFGPGTRLTVT.

There are many counts of this clonotype. CDR3 sequence (DNA): TGCAGTGCTAGAAGCGGGGCCGGCTACGAGCAGTACTTC. Translating gives CSARSGAGYEQYF. The V gene is TRBV20-1, the J gene TRBJ2-7, with 7 bases lining up with TRBD2. The V and J ends lost 2 bases and 3 bases, in that order; junction bases with no gene match: 4. The CDR3 is 13 residues long. CDR1 is DFQATT, CDR2 SNEGSKA, per germline (reference sequence).

This clonotype was recorded many times. The J gene is TRBJ1-5, the V gene TRBV6-5; a possible D gene is TRBD1 (6 bases). The CDR3 has 15 amino acids. Trimming cost V 4 bases and J 2 bases, with 12 bases left between them. CDR1 is MNHEY, CDR2 SVGAGI, per germline. The CDR3 nucleotides are TGTGCCAGCAGTTTTGACAGGCGACGCAATCAGCCCCAGCATTTT. This codes for CASSFDRRRNQPQHF.

The table lists this clonotype with many counts. The chain carries TRBV7-2 and TRBJ2-5; 9 bases align to TRBD2. Trimming removed 4 bases from V and 7 bases from J; junction bases left unmatched: 10. The CDR3 loop spans 15 amino acids. Per germline, CDR1 SGHTA and CDR2 FQGNSA. CDR3 nucleotides: TGTGCCAGCAGCTATAGCGGGAGTGCTTGGGGGACCCAGTACTTC. Its protein is CASSYSGSAWGTQYF.

This clonotype has more than one count but fewer than ten. The rearrangement uses TRBV7-9 and TRBJ1-2; D is perhaps TRBD1 (5 bases). The CDR3 is made up of 13 amino acids. V lost 2 bases and J 4 bases, leaving 8 bases between the germline ends. CDR1 and CDR2 (germline): SEHNR, FQNEAQ (reference sequence). CDR3 bases: TGTGCCAGCAGCTTACTGGGGGGCTATGGCTACACCTTC. This translates into CASSLLGGYGYTF.

This clonotype occurred many times. This rearrangement joins TRBV11-2 to TRBJ2-5; 11 bases agree with TRBD2. The CDR3 is 18 residues long. The germline V gene has CDR1 SGHAT and CDR2 FQNNGV. V was pared by 5 bases and J by 3 bases, with 14 bases of the junction left unmatched. As DNA, the CDR3 is TGTGCCAGCAGCCCTAATTCCGCTAGCGGGAGGTGGGAAGAGACCCAGTACTTC. It yields the protein CASSPNSASGRWEETQYF.

This clonotype was recorded at least ten times. This sequence joins TRBV12-3 or TRBV12-4 and TRBJ2-7; no firm D call. Trimming pared 6 bases from V and 3 bases from J, leaving 12 bases between. There are 13 residues in the CDR3. In DNA, the CDR3 is TGTGCCAGCAGCCCAGTAGGCCTCTACGAGCAGTACTTC. Its translation is CASSPVGLYEQYF.

This clonotype showed up just a few times. Here the CDR3 reads CASRRQGGSSYEQYF. The CDR3 bases are TGTGCCAGCCGTCGACAGGGGGGCAGCTCCTACGAGCAGTACTTC. J is TRBJ2-7 and V is TRBV27; 9 positions match TRBD1. Trimming cost V 8 bases and J 0 bases; bases outside gene matches: 8. This CDR3 has 15 residues. Germline CDR1 is MNHEY and CDR2 is SMNVEV (reference sequence).

To note about this clonotype: A much larger clone sits a single nucleotide away, making a read error possible. The CDR3 carries no conserved terminal phenylalanine or tryptophan, so it likely arises from a read error. V and J are TRBV27 and TRBJ2-5; 11 bases line up with TRBD1. The CDR3 runs 15 residues. Germline trimming cut 4 bases from V and 5 bases from J; bases unmatched to any gene: 6. The V gene's germline CDR1 is MNHEY and CDR2 SMNVEV (reference sequence). The CDR3 spells CASSSGQGAGETQYL. The CDR3 DNA is TGTGCCAGCAGTTCCGGACAGGGGGCAGGGGAGACCCAGTACCTC.

J is TRBJ1-5 and V is TRBV2; the D gene is possibly TRBD1 (5 bases). Trimming removed 7 bases from V and 2 bases from J, with 12 bases in between. This CDR3 contains 14 residues. Germline V CDR1 and CDR2: SNHLY, FYNNEI. CDR3 in DNA: TGTGCCAGCACCCGCGGGGGTGGCAATCAGCCCCAGCATTTT. Amino acids: CASTRGGGNQPQHF.

This clonotype was counted many times. The V and J genes are TRBV3-1 and TRBJ1-1; D call uncertain. Germline loops: CDR1 LGHDT, CDR2 YNNKEL (reference sequence). The CDR3 is 15 amino acids. Trimming took off 3 bases at V and 4 bases at J, with 15 bases between the two ends. CDR3 coding DNA: TGTGCCAGCAGCCACGGACGGAGTCGGAGCACTGAAGCTTTCTTT. Protein product: CASSHGRSRSTEAFF.

This clonotype was seen at least ten times. This chain uses TRBV13 with TRBJ1-1; D is possibly TRBD1 (6 bases). Germline V gene sequence: CDR1 PRHDT, CDR2 FYEKMQ (reference sequence). This CDR3 comprises 14 residues. Trimming took 5 bases from V and 5 from J, leaving 15 bases between them. The CDR3 DNA follows: TGTGCCAGCAGCCCGAGGGGGGGAAGTACTGAAGCTTTCTTT. Translated: CASSPRGGSTEAFF.

This clonotype was seen at least ten times. V gene TRBV7-9 combines with J gene TRBJ2-7; 8 bases line up with TRBD2. The CDR3 totals 14 residues. Trimming at V came to 6 bases and at J to 4 bases, leaving 8 bases not matched to a gene. Per germline, CDR1 SEHNR and CDR2 FQNEAQ (reference sequence). CDR3 DNA sequence: TGTGCCAGCAGTTTAAGCGGGAGAGCGTACGAGCAGTACTTC. It translates to CASSLSGRAYEQYF. The whole variable domain, remainder taken from reference TRBV7-9 and TRBJ2-7, is DTGVSQNPRHKITKRGQNVTFRCDPISEHNRLYWYRQTLGQGPEFLTYFQNEAQLEKSRLLSDRFSAERPKGSFSTLEIQRTEQGDSAMYLCASSLSGRAYEQYFGPGTRLTVT.

There are many counts of this clonotype. The chain carries TRBV7-2 and TRBJ1-2; D is possibly TRBD1 (5 bases). In germline, CDR1 is SGHTA, CDR2 FQGNSA. V lost 11 bases, J lost 8 bases, and 21 bases lay in between. This CDR3 is 13 amino acids long. CDR3 DNA: TGTGCCTCCTCAACCCCGGGGCCTGACGGCTACACCTTC. Translation gives CASSTPGPDGYTF.

Ten or more counts support this clonotype. The chain joins TRBV27 to TRBJ1-2, with a weak D call TRBD1 (5 bases). The CDR3 has 14 amino acids. Germline V gene sequence: CDR1 MNHEY, CDR2 SMNVEV (reference sequence). V dropped 2 bases and J dropped 5 bases, with 12 bases sitting between them. CDR3 nucleotides: TGTGCCAGCAGTTTAGGAGCCGGGACGTATGGCTACACCTTC. Protein: CASSLGAGTYGYTF.

This clonotype was counted at least ten times. The genes are TRBV15 and TRBJ1-2; D might be TRBD1 (6 bases). The CDR3 contains 14 residues. The V end was cut by 3 bases, the J end by 8 bases, with 16 bases between. Germline V gene sequence: CDR1 LNHNV, CDR2 YYDKDF (reference sequence). In DNA, the CDR3 is TGTGCCACCAGCAGGACACTACAGGGAGTAGGCTACACCTTC. Its protein product is CATSRTLQGVGYTF. Variable domain in full (rest from reference TRBV15 and TRBJ1-2): DAMVIQNPRYQVTQFGKPVTLSCSQTLNHNVMYWYQQKSSQAPKLLFHYYDKDFNNEADTPDNFQSRRPNTSFCFLDIRSPGLGDTAMYLCATSRTLQGVGYTFGSGTRLTVV.